The sequence of this TCR beta chain was determined in a study of CD8+CD57+ T cells in acquired aplastic anemia. Study in general: Each DNA sample taken from sorted CD4+ and CD8+ cells came to about 3.2 ug on average. Broader study findings: A set of some 28 CD8+ CDR3 sequences was shared between patients and controls, and these sequences appeared highly expressed in patients.

Sequencing was done on patients that had shown CD8+CD57+ cell expansion by flow cytometry. The patients all had a severe acquired aplastic anemia diagnosis. Prior therapy had not been administered to any patient at the time of blood sampling. As regards this clonotype: Its antigen is undetermined.

The CDR3 length is 17 residues. V gave up 10 bases and J gave up 14 bases, with 36 bases separating them. Germline CDR1 is MNHNY and CDR2 is SVGAGI (reference sequence). Genomic DNA templated the TCR beta VDJ and CDR3 profiling. TCRdb used MiXCR to reprocess the reads, holding one entry per CDR3 protein. The repertoire holds about 200,000 distinct CDR3 sequences, with 40% to 60% as singletons. V gene TRBV6-6 combines with J gene TRBJ1-5; TRBD1 is a possible D gene (5 bases). The sequenced sample consisted of sorted CD4+, CD8+, or CD8+CD57+ T cells (not recorded which) from PBMCs. This TCR derives from a human donor with aplastic anemia. In DNA, the CDR3 is TGTGCCATCAGCTCTGGGACTAGCGGGGGGGATACCGGCCATGAGCATTTT. Its protein product is CAISSGTSGGDTGHEHF.